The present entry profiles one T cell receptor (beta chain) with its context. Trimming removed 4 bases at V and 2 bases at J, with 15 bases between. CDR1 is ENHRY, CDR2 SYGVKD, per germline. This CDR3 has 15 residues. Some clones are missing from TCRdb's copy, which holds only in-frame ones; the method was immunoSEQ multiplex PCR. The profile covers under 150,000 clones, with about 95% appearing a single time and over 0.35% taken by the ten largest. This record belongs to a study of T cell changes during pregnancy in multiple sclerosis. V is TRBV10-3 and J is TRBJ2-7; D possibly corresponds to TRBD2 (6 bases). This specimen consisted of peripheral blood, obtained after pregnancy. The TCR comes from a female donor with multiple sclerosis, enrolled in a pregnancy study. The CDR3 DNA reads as TGTGCCATCAGTGGGGGCGGGACTCCACCCTACGAGCAGTACTTC. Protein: CAISGGGTPPYEQYF.